These 24 T cell receptor beta chains were all obtained from the same sample, sequenced in a study of T-cell reconstitution after alpha-beta-depleted transplantation in children. TCRbeta library preparation incorporated unique molecular identifiers. TCRdb itself ran the PCR reads through MiXCR, one entry per CDR3 protein. This table holds about 350,000 distinct CDR3 sequences, 13% found once. The material sequenced was PBMCs, taken from the stem cell graft. These receptors came from a human donor who donated a stem cell graft to a child with Fanconi anemia.

V usage is TRBV12-3 or TRBV12-4 and J usage is TRBJ1-1, with D perhaps matching TRBD1 (6 bases). This CDR3 contains 12 residues. V was shortened by 7 bases and J by 6 bases, with 12 bases between the two germline ends. CDR3 nucleotides: TGTGCCAGCAACCTGGGGGCTGCTGAAGCTTTCTTT. It codes for CASNLGAAEAFF.

This clonotype was seen ten or more times. The V call is TRBV24-1, the J call TRBJ2-2; TRBD2 matches 7 bases. CDR3 length: 13 amino acids. The V gene end was trimmed by 7 bases and the J gene end by 5 bases; junction bases not matched to a gene: 3. CDR1 and CDR2 from the germline V gene are KGHDR and SFDVKD. The CDR3 loop is CATRARGTGELFF. DNA for the CDR3: TGTGCCACCAGGGCGCGGGGGACCGGGGAGCTGTTTTTT.

This clonotype was counted at least ten times. The chain combines TRBV6-2 or TRBV6-3 with TRBJ2-7, with no clear D. Germline-derived CDR1 and CDR2 are MNHEY and SVGEGT. V lost 0 bases to trimming and J lost 6 bases, with 12 bases between them. CDR3 size: 14 residues. The CDR3 DNA follows: TGTGCCAGCAGTTACTCGAGTCCTTTATCCGAGCAGTACTTC. Its protein is CASSYSSPLSEQYF.

This clonotype was detected a few times. The chain has TRBV28 and TRBJ2-5; no reliable D call. This CDR3 comprises 15 residues. The germline CDR1 and CDR2 sequences are MDHEN and SYDVKM. V dropped 3 bases and J dropped 3 bases, with 14 bases sitting between them. The CDR3 sequence: CASSLGYWVEETQYF. The CDR3, as DNA: TGTGCCAGCAGTTTGGGGTACTGGGTTGAAGAGACCCAGTACTTC.

This clonotype has just a few counts. The genes are TRBV19 and TRBJ2-2; the match to TRBD1 covers 8 bases. This CDR3 has 16 amino acids. V lost 1 base and J lost 6; bases outside the gene matches: 7. Germline V gene lookup returns CDR1 LNHDA and CDR2 SQIVND (reference sequence). CDR3 DNA sequence: TGTGCCAGTAGTATAGTAGGGACAGGAGTCGCCGGGGAGCTGTTTTTT. Residues: CASSIVGTGVAGELFF.

The chain carries TRBV27 and TRBJ2-1; TRBD2 aligns across 13 bases. V lost 5 bases and J lost 4; bases outside the gene matches: 8. Germline CDR1 and CDR2: MNHEY and SMNVEV (reference sequence). The CDR3 is made up of 17 amino acids. CDR3 bases: TGTGCCAGCAGTATTCGGACTAGCGGGGGCCTGTACAATGAGCAGTTCTTC. Protein sequence: CASSIRTSGGLYNEQFF.

This clonotype was recorded a few times. This sequence joins TRBV9 and TRBJ2-1; possibly TRBD2 for D (6 bases). V lost 0 bases and J lost 3, with 13 bases in between. CDR1 SGDLS and CDR2 YYNGEE come from the germline V gene. The CDR3 extends over 16 amino acids. The CDR3 nucleotides read TGTGCCAGCAGCGTAGGAGGGCGCGGGGACTACAATGAGCAGTTCTTC. It is translated as CASSVGGRGDYNEQFF.

With respect to this clonotype: The junction does not match germline at one end; this may be a read error. The chain recombines TRBV12-3 or TRBV12-4 with TRBJ2-3; 12 bases are a match to TRBD2. The CDR3 runs 19 residues. CDR3 sequence reads: CTSSFGLAGTSLGLDTQYF. The CDR3 region has the DNA TGTACCAGCAGTTTCGGACTAGCGGGGACATCGTTGGGATTAGATACGCAGTATTTT.

This sequence joins TRBV20-1 and TRBJ2-3; the match to TRBD1 covers 9 bases. From germline, CDR1 is DFQATT and CDR2 SNEGSKA (reference sequence). The CDR3 spans 14 residues. The junction had 3 bases not matched to a gene; V was cut back by 5 bases and J by 0 bases. CDR3 bases: TGCAGTGCTGCGACAGGGGGTAGCACAGATACGCAGTATTTT. This codes for CSAATGGSTDTQYF.

This clonotype came up a few times. The V and J genes are TRBV4-3 and TRBJ1-1; unclear D gene. The V end was cut by 5 bases, the J end by 1 base, with 11 bases between. Germline V gene data show CDR1 as LGHNA and CDR2 as YSLEER. The CDR3 spans 14 residues. This CDR3 reads CASSVEQTNTEAFF. The CDR3 DNA follows: TGCGCCAGCAGCGTTGAGCAGACGAACACTGAAGCTTTCTTT.

The sample holds a few counts of this clonotype. The rearrangement links TRBV6-1 to TRBJ2-5, with TRBD1 identical over 7 bases. The ends lost 8 bases at V and 6 bases at J; junction bases unmatched: 12. The germline gives CDR1 MNHNS, CDR2 SASEGT. The CDR3 has 14 amino acids. CDR3 nucleotides: TGTGCCAGCGTCCGGGACAGTGGGGGCAAGACCCAGTACTTC. Residues: CASVRDSGGKTQYF.

The gene calls are TRBV12-3 or TRBV12-4 and TRBJ1-2; a possible D gene is TRBD1 (5 bases). The CDR3 loop spans 13 amino acids. The V and J ends lost 6 bases and 8 bases respectively, with 16 bases between them. The CDR3: CASSPNGGTGYTF. CDR3 coding DNA: TGTGCCAGCAGCCCAAACGGGGGAACGGGCTACACCTTC.

This clonotype was seen only a few times. The V and J genes are TRBV27 and TRBJ2-4, with D tentatively TRBD2 (5 bases). Germline V gene lookup returns CDR1 MNHEY and CDR2 SMNVEV (reference sequence). CDR3 length: 21 amino acids. Trimming stripped 4 bases from V and 0 bases from J, with 28 bases between. Here the CDR3 reads CASSSFLRSSGGLLAKNIQYF. The CDR3 DNA reads as TGTGCCAGCAGTTCATTTCTTCGATCCTCCGGCGGACTTCTAGCCAAAAACATTCAGTACTTC.

This clonotype was picked up a small number of times. The V gene is TRBV6-6, the J gene TRBJ1-1; D gene ambiguous. Trimming took 2 bases from V and 5 from J, leaving 9 bases between them. Germline CDR1 MNHNY, CDR2 SVGAGI (reference sequence). This CDR3 spans 13 amino acids. The chain's CDR3 is CASSYNEETEAFF. DNA for the CDR3: TGTGCCAGCAGTTACAATGAAGAAACTGAAGCTTTCTTT.

This clonotype was detected only a few times. The chain has TRBV12-5 and TRBJ2-1, with 10 bases that match TRBD2. The germline V gene encodes CDR1 LGHNT and CDR2 FRNRAP. V dropped 8 bases and J dropped 9; count of bases not matched to a gene: 10. CDR3 size: 14 residues. CDR3 coding DNA: TGTGCTAGTCTTCCCAGCGGGGGGGGCAGTGAGCAGTTCTTC. This gives the protein CASLPSGGGSEQFF. The full variable domain, its missing parts supplied by reference TRBV12-5 and TRBJ2-1, is DARVTQTPRHKVTEMGQEVTMRCQPILGHNTVFWYRQTMMQGLELLAYFRNRAPLDDSGMPKDRFSAEMPDATLATLKIQPSEPRDSAVYFCASLPSGGGSEQFFGPGTRLTVL.

The chain has TRBV9 and TRBJ2-3; 8 bases map to TRBD1. The junction had 3 bases not matched to a gene; V was cut back by 5 bases and J by 4 bases. Germline V gene data show CDR1 as SGDLS and CDR2 as YYNGEE. The length of the CDR3 is 13 residues. Here the CDR3 DNA reads TGTGCCAGCAGACAGGGGGAGGCAGATACGCAGTATTTT. It is translated as CASRQGEADTQYF.

The genes are TRBV20-1 and TRBJ2-5, with 10 nucleotides matching TRBD2. J gave up 2 bases and V 5 bases, and 8 bases lay outside the gene matches. Germline values: CDR1 DFQATT, CDR2 SNEGSKA (reference sequence). CDR3 size: 15 residues. The CDR3 protein is CSAFPGLAEQETQYF. In DNA form, the CDR3 reads TGCAGTGCTTTCCCCGGACTAGCGGAACAAGAGACCCAGTACTTC.

This clonotype was picked up many times. J is TRBJ2-7 and V is TRBV20-1, with D possibly TRBD2 on 6 matching bases. Germline CDR1 reads DFQATT; CDR2 reads SNEGSKA (reference sequence). The CDR3 runs to 13 residues. V gave up 2 bases and J gave up 2 bases, with 10 bases separating them. This CDR3 reads CSARTRGTYEQYF. In DNA, the CDR3 is TGCAGTGCTAGAACCCGGGGGACCTACGAGCAGTACTTC.

This clonotype was counted at least ten times. The chain couples TRBV27 to TRBJ1-5; 9 nucleotides match TRBD1. This CDR3 has 16 amino acids. The J segment lost 7 bases and the V segment lost 5 bases, leaving 12 bases of the junction unmatched. Looked up from germline, CDR1 is MNHEY and CDR2 is SMNVEV (reference sequence). Written as DNA, the CDR3 is TGTGCCAGCAGTCCGAGACAGGGGGGGTCGTGGCAGCCCCAGCATTTT. The encoded protein is CASSPRQGGSWQPQHF.

The chain employs TRBV27 and TRBJ2-1, with 12 bases matching TRBD2. Germline lookup yields CDR1 MNHEY and CDR2 SMNVEV (reference sequence). CDR3 length: 17 amino acids. After removal of 2 bases from V and 2 bases from J, the junction contained 4 bases not matched to a gene. Here the CDR3 DNA reads TGTGCCAGCAGTTTAGCCGGACTAGCGGGGCCCTACAATGAGCAGTTCTTC. Amino acids: CASSLAGLAGPYNEQFF.

This clonotype was seen only a few times. The chain joins TRBV12-3 or TRBV12-4 to TRBJ1-1, with 10 bases identical to TRBD1. This CDR3 has 13 residues. J lost 7 bases, V lost 3 bases, and 2 bases had no gene match. The CDR3 here is CASSLGQGFEAFF. As DNA, the CDR3 is TGTGCCAGCAGTTTGGGACAGGGGTTTGAAGCTTTCTTT.

The chain uses TRBV18 and TRBJ1-3, with TRBD1 as a possible D gene (6 bases). The CDR3 has 14 residues. The ends were cut back, 3 bases at V and 3 bases at J, with 9 bases in the middle. Germline CDR1 reads KGHSH; CDR2 reads LQKENI. In DNA form, the CDR3 reads TGTGCCAGCTCACCTCAGGGGAATGGAAACACCATATATTTT. Residues: CASSPQGNGNTIYF.

This clonotype was found a few times. The rearrangement links TRBV29-1 to TRBJ1-4; D might be TRBD1 (5 bases). The CDR3 runs to 13 residues. Deletions cut 4 bases from V and 8 bases from J, with 14 bases between. Per the germline V gene, CDR1 is SQVTM and CDR2 is ANQGSEA. The CDR3 DNA is TGCAGCGTTGGGAGCAGGGCTGGGGAAAAACTGTTTTTT. Residues: CSVGSRAGEKLFF.

This clonotype was detected a few times. The gene calls are TRBV7-8 and TRBJ1-1; D is perhaps TRBD1 (5 bases). Germline CDR1 and CDR2: SGHVS and FQNEAQ. V lost 1 base, J lost 1 base, and 16 bases lay in between. There are 17 residues in the CDR3. Written as DNA, the CDR3 is TGTGCCAGCAGCTTAGAGGGGTACCCCGACAAGAACACTGAAGCTTTCTTT. Amino acids: CASSLEGYPDKNTEAFF.